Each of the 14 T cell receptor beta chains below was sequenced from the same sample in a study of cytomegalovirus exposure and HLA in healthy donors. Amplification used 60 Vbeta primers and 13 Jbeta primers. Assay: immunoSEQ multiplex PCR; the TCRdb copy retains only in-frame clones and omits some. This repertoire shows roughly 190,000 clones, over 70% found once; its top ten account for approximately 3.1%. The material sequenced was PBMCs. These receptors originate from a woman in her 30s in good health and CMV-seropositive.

CDR3 sequence: CAISDYPRTGGPYEQYF. The CDR3 DNA reads as TGTGCCATCAGTGACTACCCTAGGACAGGGGGGCCCTACGAGCAGTACTTC. The chain uses TRBV10-3 and TRBJ2-7; 10 nucleotides agree with TRBD1. From germline, CDR1 is ENHRY and CDR2 SYGVKD. V lost 3 bases, J lost 2 bases, and 10 bases stayed unmatched. This CDR3 region has 17 residues.

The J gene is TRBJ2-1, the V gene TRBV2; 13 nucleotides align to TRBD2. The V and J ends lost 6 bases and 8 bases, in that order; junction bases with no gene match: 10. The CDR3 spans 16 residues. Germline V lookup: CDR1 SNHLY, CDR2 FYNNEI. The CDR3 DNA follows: TGTGCCAGCAGCGCTACTAGCGGGAGGGCCTTACATGAGCAGTTCTTC. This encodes CASSATSGRALHEQFF.

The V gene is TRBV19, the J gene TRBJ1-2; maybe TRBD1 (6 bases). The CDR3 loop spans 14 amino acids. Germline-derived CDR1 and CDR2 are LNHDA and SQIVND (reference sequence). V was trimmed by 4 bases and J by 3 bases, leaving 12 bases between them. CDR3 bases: TGTGCCAGTAGTACCCCCACAGGGTACTATGGCTACACCTTC. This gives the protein CASSTPTGYYGYTF. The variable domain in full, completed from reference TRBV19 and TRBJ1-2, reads DGGITQSPKYLFRKEGQNVTLSCEQNLNHDAMYWYRQDPGQGLRLIYYSQIVNDFQKGDIAEGYSVSREKKESFPLTVTSAQKNPTAFYLCASSTPTGYYGYTFGSGTRLTVV.

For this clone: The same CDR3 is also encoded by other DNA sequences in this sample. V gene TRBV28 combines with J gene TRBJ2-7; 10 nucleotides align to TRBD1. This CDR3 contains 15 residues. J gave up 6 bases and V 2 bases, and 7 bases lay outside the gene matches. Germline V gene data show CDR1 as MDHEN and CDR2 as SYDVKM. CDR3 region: CASSLSRTGGSEQYF. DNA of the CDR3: TGTGCCAGCAGTTTAAGTCGGACAGGGGGAAGCGAGCAGTACTTC.

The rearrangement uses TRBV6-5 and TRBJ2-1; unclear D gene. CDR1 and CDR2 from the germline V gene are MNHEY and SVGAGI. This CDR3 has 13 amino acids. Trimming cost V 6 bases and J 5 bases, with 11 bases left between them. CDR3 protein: CASRTDLNNEQFF. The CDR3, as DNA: TGTGCCAGCAGAACAGACCTAAACAATGAGCAGTTCTTC.

CDR3 DNA: TGCGCCAGCAGCTTGAAGGGGGCCGATACGCAGTATTTT. Its protein product is CASSLKGADTQYF. The chain recombines TRBV5-1 with TRBJ2-3; TRBD1 matches at 7 bases. The CDR3 covers 13 residues. Germline values: CDR1 SGHRS, CDR2 YFSETQ. V lost 1 base, J lost 6 bases, and 2 bases stayed unmatched. Drawing the rest from reference TRBV5-1 and TRBJ2-3, the complete variable domain is KAGVTQTPRYLIKTRGQQVTLSCSPISGHRSVSWYQQTPGQGLQFLFEYFSETQRNKGNFPGRFSGRQFSNSRSEMNVSTLELGDSALYLCASSLKGADTQYFGPGTRLTVL.

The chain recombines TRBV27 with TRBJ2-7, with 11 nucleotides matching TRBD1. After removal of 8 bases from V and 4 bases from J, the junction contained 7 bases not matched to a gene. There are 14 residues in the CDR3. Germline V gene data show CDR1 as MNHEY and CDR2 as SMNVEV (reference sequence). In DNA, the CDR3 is TGTGCCAGCCGGGAGAGGGACAGGGGGTACGAGCAGTACTTC. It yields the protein CASRERDRGYEQYF.

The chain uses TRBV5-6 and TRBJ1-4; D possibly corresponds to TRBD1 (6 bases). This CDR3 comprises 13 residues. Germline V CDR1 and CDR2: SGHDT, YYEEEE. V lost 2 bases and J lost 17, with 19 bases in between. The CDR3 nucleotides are TGTGCCAGCAGCTTAAGACAGGCCCCGTGGGCTTTTTTT. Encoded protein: CASSLRQAPWAFF.

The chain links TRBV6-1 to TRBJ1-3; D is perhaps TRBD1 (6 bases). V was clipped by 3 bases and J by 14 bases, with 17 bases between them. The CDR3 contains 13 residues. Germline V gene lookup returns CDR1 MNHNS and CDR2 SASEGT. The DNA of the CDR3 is TGTGCCAGCAGTGACGAGGGGGATGGGCTCTTATATTTT. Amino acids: CASSDEGDGLLYF.

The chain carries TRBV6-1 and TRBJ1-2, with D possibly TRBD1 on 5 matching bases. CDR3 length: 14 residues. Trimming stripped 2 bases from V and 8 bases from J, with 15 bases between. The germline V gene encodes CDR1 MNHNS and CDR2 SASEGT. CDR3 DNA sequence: TGTGCCAGCAGTGAATGGAGGGGCAGGGAGGGCTACACCTTC. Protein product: CASSEWRGREGYTF.

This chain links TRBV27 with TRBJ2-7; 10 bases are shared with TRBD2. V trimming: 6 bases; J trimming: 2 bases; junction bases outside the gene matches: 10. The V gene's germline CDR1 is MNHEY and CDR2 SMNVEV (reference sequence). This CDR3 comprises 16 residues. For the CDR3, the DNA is TGTGCCAGCAGCTCCGGTCTACTAGCGGGACCCTACGAGCAGTACTTC. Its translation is CASSSGLLAGPYEQYF.

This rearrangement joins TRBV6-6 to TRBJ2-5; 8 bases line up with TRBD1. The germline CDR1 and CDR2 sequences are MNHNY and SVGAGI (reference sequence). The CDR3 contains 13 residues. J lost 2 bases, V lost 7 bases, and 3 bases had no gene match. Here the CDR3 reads CASKGTGQETQYF. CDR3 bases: TGTGCCAGCAAAGGGACAGGACAAGAGACCCAGTACTTC.

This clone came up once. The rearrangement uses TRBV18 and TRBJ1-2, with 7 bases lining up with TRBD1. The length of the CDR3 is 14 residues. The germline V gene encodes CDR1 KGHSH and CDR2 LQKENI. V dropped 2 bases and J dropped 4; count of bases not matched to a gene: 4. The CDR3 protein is CASSPKDRTYGYTF. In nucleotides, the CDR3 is TGTGCCAGCTCACCAAAGGACAGGACCTATGGCTACACCTTC.

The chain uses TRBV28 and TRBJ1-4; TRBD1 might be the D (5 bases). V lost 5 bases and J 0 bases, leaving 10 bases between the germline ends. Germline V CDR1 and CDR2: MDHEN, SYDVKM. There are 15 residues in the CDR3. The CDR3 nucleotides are TGTGCCAGCAGTCCACCAGGGACAACTAATGAAAAACTGTTTTTT. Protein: CASSPPGTTNEKLFF. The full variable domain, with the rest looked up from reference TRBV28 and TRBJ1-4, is DVKVTQSSRYLVKRTGEKVFLECVQDMDHENMFWYRQDPGLGLRLIYFSYDVKMKEKGDIPEGYSVSREKKERFSLILESASTNQTSMYLCASSPPGTTNEKLFFGSGTQLSVL.